The 22 T cell receptor beta chains reported below all come from one sample, sequenced in a study of CD8+CD57+ T cells in acquired aplastic anemia. Sequencing involved patients with CD8+CD57+ cell expansion previously shown by flow cytometry. TCR beta VDJ and CDR3 profiling used genomic DNA as template. In TCRdb, the reads were re-called with MiXCR into one record per CDR3 protein. The repertoire holds approximately 150,000 distinct CDR3 sequences, with around half as singletons. The sequenced material came from sorted CD4+, CD8+, or CD8+CD57+ T cells (not recorded which) from PBMCs. All receptors come from a human donor with aplastic anemia.

This clonotype was seen a single time. The V call is TRBV20-1, the J call TRBJ2-2; 7 bases are a match to TRBD1. The CDR3 has 16 residues. V shed 2 bases, J shed 7 bases, and the junction held 13 bases outside the gene matches. The germline gives CDR1 DFQATT, CDR2 SNEGSKA (reference sequence). CDR3 amino acids: CSARPQRQGDSGELFF. CDR3 nucleotide sequence: TGCAGTGCTAGACCCCAACGACAGGGTGACAGCGGGGAGCTGTTTTTT.

The rearrangement links TRBV6-1 to TRBJ1-1; unclear D gene. Trimming took off 7 bases at V and 1 base at J, with 16 bases between the two ends. Per the germline V gene, CDR1 is MNHNS and CDR2 is SASEGT. The CDR3 contains 15 residues. The chain's CDR3 is CASTRTARQNTEAFF. The CDR3 DNA reads TGTGCCAGCACCCGAACGGCGCGGCAGAACACTGAAGCTTTCTTT.

For this clonotype: Germline and junction disagree at one end, which may indicate a read error. This sequence joins TRBV9 and TRBJ2-2, with D perhaps matching TRBD2 (5 bases). In germline, CDR1 is SGDLS, CDR2 YYNGEE. CDR3 length: 13 amino acids. The chain's CDR3 is CASSVGSSGELLF. The DNA of the CDR3 is TGTGCCAGCAGCGTAGGTAGTTCCGGGGAGCTGCTTTTT.

At least ten counts were recorded for this clonotype. This chain connects TRBV9 to TRBJ1-3; no firm D call. V shed 4 bases and J shed 3 bases, with 8 bases lying between them. The V gene's germline CDR1 is SGDLS and CDR2 YYNGEE. The CDR3 spans 13 residues. As DNA, the CDR3 is TGTGCCAGCAGCACGAACGGTGGAAACACCATATATTTT. It codes for CASSTNGGNTIYF.

This clonotype was found a few times. A much more abundant neighbour one base away suggests this may be a read error. The CDR3 loop is CASSIGPNDNQPQHF. DNA of the CDR3: TGTGCCAGTAGTATAGGACCGAATGACAATCAGCCCCAGCATTTT. The chain combines TRBV19 with TRBJ1-5; D is undetermined. In germline, CDR1 is LNHDA, CDR2 SQIVND (reference sequence). This CDR3 spans 15 amino acids. V was shortened by 1 base and J by 3 bases, with 10 bases between the two germline ends.

This clonotype has ten or more counts. This chain uses TRBV5-8 with TRBJ2-7; either TRBD1 or TRBD2 may fit D (6 bases each). In germline, CDR1 is SGHTS, CDR2 YDEGEE. The length of the CDR3 is 15 residues. Trimming shortened V by 3 bases and J by 0 bases, and 13 bases separated the two germline ends. CDR3 DNA: TGTGCCAGCAGCTGGGGGGCCTCGAGCTCCTACGAGCAGTACTTC. Its translation: CASSWGASSSYEQYF.

The rearrangement joins TRBV2 to TRBJ1-2, with TRBD1 identical over 7 bases. This CDR3 is 14 amino acids long. Germline V gene data show CDR1 as SNHLY and CDR2 as FYNNEI. J was trimmed by 2 bases and V by 4 bases; bases with no gene match: 4. CDR3 bases: TGTGCCAGCAGTGCGATACAGGGGAACTATGGCTACACCTTC. This gives the protein CASSAIQGNYGYTF.

In its sample, this clonotype was seen many times. The CDR3 reads CSARPGGSSNQPQHF. The CDR3 DNA reads as TGCAGTGCTAGACCAGGTGGTAGTAGCAATCAGCCCCAGCATTTT. The V gene is TRBV20-1, the J gene TRBJ1-5; D remains ambiguous. V lost 2 bases and J 0 bases, leaving 11 bases between the germline ends. CDR3 length: 15 residues. Germline loops: CDR1 DFQATT, CDR2 SNEGSKA (reference sequence).

This clonotype was counted ten times or more. The V gene is TRBV7-8, the J gene TRBJ1-6; D is possibly TRBD1 (6 bases). V was trimmed by 1 base and J by 7 bases, leaving 14 bases between them. Germline V gene lookup returns CDR1 SGHVS and CDR2 FQNEAQ. CDR3 length: 16 amino acids. CDR3: CASSLVPGGKNSPLHF. The DNA for the CDR3 is TGTGCCAGCAGCTTAGTCCCCGGGGGCAAGAATTCACCCCTCCACTTT.

This chain connects TRBV10-3 to TRBJ2-7, with a tentative D call TRBD1 (5 bases). The V end lost 8 bases, the J end lost 4 bases, and 21 bases lay between the germline ends. The CDR3 spans 15 residues. Per the germline V gene, CDR1 is ENHRY and CDR2 is SYGVKD. The CDR3 DNA sequence: TGTGCCATCGGGATTGACAGTGCCCCCTTGTACGAGCAGTACGTC. Encoded protein: CAIGIDSAPLYEQYV.

This clonotype occurred a few times. J is TRBJ2-3 and V is TRBV6-1; 8 bases agree with TRBD2. The CDR3 sequence is 17 residues long. V shed 6 bases, J shed 1 base, and the junction held 12 bases outside the gene matches. The V gene's germline CDR1 is MNHNS and CDR2 SASEGT. For the CDR3, the DNA is TGTGCCAGCAGCCGCGCGGGGGGAGAGCCTGGCACAGATACGCAGTATTTT. Translated: CASSRAGGEPGTDTQYF.

This rearrangement joins TRBV2 to TRBJ1-6, with D perhaps TRBD1 (5 bases). The germline V and J ends were trimmed by 8 bases and 6 bases, with 17 bases remaining between them. Germline V CDR1 and CDR2: SNHLY, FYNNEI. The CDR3 is 15 residues long. The CDR3 reads CASQMTARGNSPLHF. The CDR3 DNA follows: TGTGCCAGCCAAATGACAGCGAGGGGTAATTCACCCCTCCACTTT.

The gene calls are TRBV3-1 and TRBJ1-6; possibly TRBD1 for D (5 bases). Germline-derived CDR1 and CDR2 are LGHDT and YNNKEL (reference sequence). The CDR3 runs to 16 residues. Trimming took 6 bases from V and 10 from J, leaving 22 bases between them. The CDR3 protein is CASRQGERRQSSPLHF. CDR3 nucleotide sequence: TGTGCCAGCAGGCAGGGCGAGCGGAGACAGTCATCACCCCTCCACTTT.

V is TRBV11-2 and J is TRBJ1-6; D is unresolved. V was trimmed by 6 bases and J by 0 bases, leaving 9 bases between them. This CDR3 has 15 amino acids. Germline V gives CDR1 SGHAT, CDR2 FQNNGV. The CDR3 sequence: CASSQTSSYNSPLHF. For the CDR3, the DNA is TGTGCCAGCAGTCAGACGAGCTCCTATAATTCACCCCTCCACTTT.

The chain joins TRBV3-1 to TRBJ1-6, with 7 bases fitting TRBD1. The CDR3 covers 15 residues. V shed 0 bases, J shed 8 bases, and the junction held 4 bases outside the gene matches. Germline CDR1 and CDR2: LGHDT and YNNKEL (reference sequence). CDR3 in DNA: TGTGCCAGCAGCCAAGATCAGGGGGTGTATTCACCCCTCCACTTT. It specifies CASSQDQGVYSPLHF.

The rearrangement joins TRBV19 to TRBJ1-2, with D possibly matching TRBD1 (5 bases). The V gene's germline CDR1 is LNHDA and CDR2 SQIVND (reference sequence). Trimming pared 6 bases from V and 4 bases from J, leaving 15 bases between. The CDR3 loop spans 14 amino acids. CDR3 sequence reads: CASRGGTRSYGYTF. CDR3 coding DNA: TGTGCCAGTAGGGGCGGGACTCGTTCCTATGGCTACACCTTC.

The chain carries TRBV7-3 and TRBJ2-7, with a possible D match to TRBD2 (6 bases). CDR3 length: 14 amino acids. CDR1 is SGHTA and CDR2 is FQGTGA in the germline V gene. V gave up 2 bases and J gave up 3 bases, with 11 bases separating them. DNA for the CDR3: TGTGCCAGCAGCTTACTGGGGGGTGGCTACGAGCAGTACTTC. It codes for CASSLLGGGYEQYF.

This chain uses TRBV11-1 with TRBJ1-2; tentatively, D is TRBD1 (5 bases). V lost 6 bases to trimming and J lost 6 bases, with 14 bases between them. The germline gives CDR1 SGHAT, CDR2 FQDESV (reference sequence). This CDR3 spans 13 amino acids. CDR3 sequence: CASRLGVSDGYTF. CDR3 DNA sequence: TGTGCCAGCAGACTAGGGGTCTCGGATGGCTACACCTTC.

This clonotype was seen only once. The rearrangement links TRBV7-2 to TRBJ2-7, with D perhaps TRBD2 (7 bases). This CDR3 has 14 residues. Germline V gene lookup returns CDR1 SGHTA and CDR2 FQGNSA. Trimming took off 6 bases at V and 9 bases at J, with 21 bases between the two ends. CDR3 sequence (DNA): TGTGCCAGCAGTCCAGTTGGGGGGGCGAGGTGGCAGTACTTC. Protein: CASSPVGGARWQYF.

The rearrangement joins TRBV20-1 to TRBJ1-1, with a weak D call TRBD1 (5 bases). Looked up from germline, CDR1 is DFQATT and CDR2 is SNEGSKA (reference sequence). The CDR3 consists of 10 residues. With 5 bases removed from V and 8 bases from J, the gap between germline ends came to 9 bases. The CDR3 region is CSALRDEAFF. The CDR3 DNA reads TGCAGTGCTCTCCGGGACGAAGCTTTCTTT.

The chain carries TRBV5-4 and TRBJ2-3, with D possibly being TRBD2 (6 bases). Trimming cost V 3 bases and J 0 bases, with 20 bases left between them. Germline CDR1 SGHNT, CDR2 YYREEE (reference sequence). This CDR3 spans 18 amino acids. In nucleotides, the CDR3 is TGTGCCAGCAGCTCAAGGGTATACGGGGGATCTAGCACAGATACGCAGTATTTT. Residues: CASSSRVYGGSSTDTQYF.

To note about this clonotype: The germline gene is not matched at one end of the junction; a read error may be the cause. The chain is built from TRBV7-9 and TRBJ2-7; D is unresolved. The CDR3 has 13 amino acids. Germline values: CDR1 SEHNR, CDR2 FQNEAQ (reference sequence). The CDR3, as DNA: TGTGCCAGCGGCTTAGTAGGGTCCTACGAGCAGTACTTC. As protein: CASGLVGSYEQYF. The full variable domain, its missing parts supplied by reference TRBV7-9 and TRBJ2-7, is DTGVSQNPRHKITKRGQNVTFRCDPISEHNRLYWYRQTLGQGPEFLTYFQNEAQLEKSRLLSDRFSAERPKGSFSTLEIQRTEQGDSAMYLCASGLVGSYEQYFGPGTRLTVT.